This T cell receptor beta chain was identified during a study of graft-versus-host responses after intestinal transplantation. About the study: All of the recipients had induction that used anti-thymocyte globulin, then tacrolimus and steroids for two to four years.

The data were produced by immunoSEQ multiplex PCR, yet TCRdb's version contains in-frame clones alone and is incomplete. The data hold around 16,000 clones, with 80% to 90% observed a single time. With regard to this clone: Antigen: not known.

Study results and limitations: Early declines in HvG clones that occurred post-transplant were associated with peak circulating GvH clone levels. Allografts carried high graft-versus-host to host-versus-graft clonal ratios in patients having graft-donor T cell macrochimerism.

Sample: PBMCs, taken around 110 days after intestinal transplant. This TCR derives from a human patient who received an intestinal transplant, so some T cells may come from the graft donor.

The CDR3 nucleotides read TGTGCCACCAGGGTGGGAGGGGGCTACGAGCAGTACTTC. Protein product: CATRVGGGYEQYF. This chain joins TRBV27 and TRBJ2-7; a weak D match, TRBD2 (7 bases). The length of the CDR3 is 13 residues. CDR1 and CDR2 from the germline V gene are MNHEY and SMNVEV (reference sequence). Trimming pared 10 bases from V and 3 bases from J, leaving 16 bases between.